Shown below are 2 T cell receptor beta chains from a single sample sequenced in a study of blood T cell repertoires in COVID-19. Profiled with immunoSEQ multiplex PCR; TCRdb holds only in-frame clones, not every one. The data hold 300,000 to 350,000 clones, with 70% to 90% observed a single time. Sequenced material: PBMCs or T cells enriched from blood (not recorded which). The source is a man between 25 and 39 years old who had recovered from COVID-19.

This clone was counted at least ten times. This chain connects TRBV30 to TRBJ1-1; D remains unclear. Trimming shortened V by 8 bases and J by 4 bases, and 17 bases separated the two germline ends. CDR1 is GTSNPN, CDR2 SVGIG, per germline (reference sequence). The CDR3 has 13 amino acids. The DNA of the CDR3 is TGTGCCCGTCATGATACGCGGTTCACTGAAGCTTTCTTT. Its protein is CARHDTRFTEAFF. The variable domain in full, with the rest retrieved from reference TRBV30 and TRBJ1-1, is SQTIHQWPATLVQPVGSPLSLECTVEGTSNPNLYWYRQAAGRGLQLLFYSVGIGQISSEVPQNLSASRPQDRQFILSSKKLLLSDSGFYLCARHDTRFTEAFFGQGTRLTVV.

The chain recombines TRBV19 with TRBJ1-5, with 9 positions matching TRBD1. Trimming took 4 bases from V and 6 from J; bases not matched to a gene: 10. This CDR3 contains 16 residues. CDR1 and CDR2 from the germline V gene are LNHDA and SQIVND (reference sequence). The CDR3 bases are TGTGCCAGTAGTAGTGGAACACAGGGGGCGTCTCAGCCCCAGCATTTT. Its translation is CASSSGTQGASQPQHF.